The 31 T cell receptor beta chains given below trace back to one sample, sequenced in a study of tumor and adjacent non-tumor tissue in lung cancer (dated by TCRdb to the late 2010s). Receptors were amplified or captured by multiplex PCR. Sequencing was performed on an Illumina HiSeq 2500. Following protocols modified from ARM-PCR, the researchers constructed TCRbeta libraries through three rounds of nested PCR with primers (Table S4). TCRdb trimmed the raw reads at Q25, called clones with MiXCR and kept productive beta chains. All rows with the same CDR3 protein become a single entry with the most common DNA and genes. The sample contains some 100,000 distinct CDR3 sequences, 75% of them found a single time. Under 45% of the sample goes to the ten largest clones. Bulk unsorted tissue served as the source for RNA extraction, and RNA quality was assessed using a NanoDrop ND-1000 and an Agilent 2100.

The source material was lung tumor tissue. These receptors were obtained from a woman in her sixties with non-small cell lung cancer.

This clonotype is medium-sized. J is TRBJ1-3 and V is TRBV11-2, with 7 bases matching TRBD1. The CDR3 loop spans 17 amino acids. Looked up from germline, CDR1 is SGHAT and CDR2 is FQNNGV. Trimming removed 3 bases from V and 3 bases from J; junction bases left unmatched: 11. The CDR3 sequence: CASSFRGTAVFGNTIYF. DNA of the CDR3: TGTGCCAGCAGCTTCCGCGGGACAGCAGTCTTTGGAAACACCATATATTTT.

The rearrangement links TRBV6-1 to TRBJ1-1; no firm D call. The V end lost 8 bases, the J end lost 5 bases, and 15 bases lay between the germline ends. The CDR3 sequence is 13 residues long. Germline V gene lookup returns CDR1 MNHNS and CDR2 SASEGT. CDR3 protein: CASHTHMGTEAFF. The CDR3 DNA follows: TGTGCCAGCCATACCCACATGGGAACTGAAGCTTTCTTT.

The rearrangement uses TRBV29-1 and TRBJ2-7, with D possibly called TRBD1 or TRBD2 (5 bases each). The CDR3 consists of 11 residues. From germline, CDR1 is SQVTM and CDR2 ANQGSEA. V was pared by 7 bases and J by 4 bases, with 11 bases between. The CDR3 here is CSAGTQYEQYF. The CDR3, as DNA: TGCAGCGCCGGGACCCAATACGAGCAGTACTTC.

This clonotype was counted at least ten times. The V gene is TRBV6-1, the J gene TRBJ2-2; D ambiguous. V shed 5 bases and J shed 4 bases, with 8 bases lying between them. This CDR3 has 13 amino acids. Germline V gene sequence: CDR1 MNHNS, CDR2 SASEGT. Here the CDR3 DNA reads TGTGCCAGCAGTATAGCACCCACCGGGGAGCTGTTTTTT. This sequence encodes CASSIAPTGELFF.

This clonotype was seen more than once but under ten times. Given a much more abundant clone one base away, this may be a read error. This sequence joins TRBV12-3 or TRBV12-4 and TRBJ2-7; TRBD2 might be the D (5 bases). The CDR3 length is 15 residues. Trimming cost V 3 bases and J 6 bases, with 18 bases left between them. CDR3 loop: CASSFSGLHRREQYF. In nucleotides, the CDR3 is TGTGCCAGCAGTTTCTCGGGATTACATCGTCGCGAGCAGTACTTC.

The genes are TRBV4-3 and TRBJ1-2; weak D call: TRBD1 (5 bases). Trimming pared 8 bases from V and 8 bases from J, leaving 18 bases between. The CDR3 length is 13 residues. CDR1 and CDR2 (germline): LGHNA, YSLEER. In DNA, the CDR3 is TGCGCCAGCTGCGAAGAGGCGACAGCCGGCTACACCTTC. This codes for CASCEEATAGYTF.

This chain uses TRBV19 with TRBJ2-3, with D unclear. Germline V lookup: CDR1 LNHDA, CDR2 SQIVND (reference sequence). V was cut by 3 bases and J by 4 bases, with 11 bases left in between. CDR3 length: 14 amino acids. The CDR3, as DNA: TGTGCCAGTAGTATCACCCACACTGCAGATACGCAGTATTTT. The encoded protein is CASSITHTADTQYF.

This clonotype was picked up a small number of times. The conserved final phenylalanine or tryptophan is absent from the CDR3, which likely points to a read error. The chain joins TRBV6-2 or TRBV6-3 to TRBJ1-2, with 8 bases matching TRBD1. In germline, CDR1 is MNHEY, CDR2 SVGEGT. Trimming removed 6 bases from V and 6 bases from J; junction bases left unmatched: 9. CDR3 length: 14 amino acids. The CDR3 region has the DNA TGTGCCAGCAGAGAACCGGGACAGGAGCATGGCTACACCATC. This sequence encodes CASREPGQEHGYTI.

The rearrangement uses TRBV12-3 or TRBV12-4 and TRBJ1-2, with TRBD1 as a possible D gene (5 bases). Trimming took 9 bases from V and 0 from J, leaving 20 bases between them. The CDR3 consists of 16 residues. The CDR3 nucleotides read TGTGCCAGGAGTCGACTGGGGACCACTACTAACTATGGCTACACCTTC. It encodes CARSRLGTTTNYGYTF.

V and J are TRBV11-2 and TRBJ1-2, with 7 bases fitting TRBD1. The germline CDR1 and CDR2 sequences are SGHAT and FQNNGV. This CDR3 comprises 19 residues. V shed 5 bases, J shed 4 bases, and the junction held 22 bases outside the gene matches. CDR3 protein: CASSADWTGTVEMPYGYTF. CDR3 coding DNA: TGTGCCAGCAGCGCAGACTGGACCGGGACAGTTGAGATGCCCTATGGCTACACCTTC. The entire variable domain, with the rest obtained from reference TRBV11-2 and TRBJ1-2, is as follows: EAGVAQSPRYKIIEKRQSVAFWCNPISGHATLYWYQQILGQGPKLLIQFQNNGVVDDSQLPKDRFSAERLKGVDSTLKIQPAKLEDSAVYLCASSADWTGTVEMPYGYTFGSGTRLTVV.

This clonotype was detected a few times. The V gene is TRBV5-8, the J gene TRBJ1-2, with 9 bases fitting TRBD1. This CDR3 is 13 amino acids long. V shed 4 bases and J 13 bases; nucleotides not matched to a gene: 11. Germline CDR1 reads SGHTS; CDR2 reads YDEGEE. CDR3 region: CASSHESTGGSTF. DNA for the CDR3: TGTGCCAGCAGCCATGAGTCGACAGGGGGGAGCACCTTC.

With respect to this clonotype: Relative to the germline gene, one junction end is altered; a read error may explain this. The chain is built from TRBV20-1 and TRBJ2-7; either TRBD1 or TRBD2 may supply D (5 bases each). CDR1 DFQATT and CDR2 SNEGSKA come from the germline V gene (reference sequence). The CDR3 covers 13 residues. CDR3 region: CSASSTGTYEQCF. The CDR3 nucleotides are TGCAGTGCTAGTTCTACCGGGACCTACGAGCAGTGCTTC.

To note about this clonotype: Being one base from a much bigger clone, this may be a read error. The rearrangement links TRBV28 to TRBJ2-7; TRBD1 matches 9 bases. The CDR3 is 15 residues long. CDR1 is MDHEN, CDR2 SYDVKM, per germline. In DNA, the CDR3 is TGTCCCAGCAGTCCTCCGGGACAGGGCTCCTACGAGCAGTACTTC. Its translation is CPSSPPGQGSYEQYF.

This clonotype was recorded a few times. This rearrangement joins TRBV28 to TRBJ2-7; TRBD1 might be the D (5 bases). V dropped 8 bases and J dropped 0 bases, with 14 bases sitting between them. Per the germline V gene, CDR1 is MDHEN and CDR2 is SYDVKM. This CDR3 contains 14 residues. CDR3 sequence: CASYAGRDSYEQYF. The CDR3 bases are TGTGCCAGCTATGCCGGCAGGGACTCCTACGAGCAGTACTTC.

Comments on this clonotype: An end of the junction differs from the germline gene, which may be a read error. The chain joins TRBV11-2 to TRBJ2-7; 7 nucleotides align to TRBD1. The germline V gene encodes CDR1 SGHAT and CDR2 FQNNGV. The CDR3 is 14 amino acids. The CDR3 DNA reads as TGTGACAGCAGCTTATCCACCGGGACAGCGGATCAGTACTTC. Protein sequence: CDSSLSTGTADQYF.

As regards this clonotype: The junction departs from germline at one end; a sequencing error may be responsible. The genes are TRBV6-2 or TRBV6-3 and TRBJ1-5; possibly TRBD1 for D (6 bases). The germline CDR1 and CDR2 sequences are MNHEY and SVGEGT. CDR3 length: 13 residues. This CDR3 reads CTSKRDNNQPQHF. In DNA form, the CDR3 reads TGTACCAGCAAGAGGGACAACAATCAGCCCCAGCATTTC.

As to this clonotype: A read error may produce the germline difference seen at one junction end. The chain is built from TRBV5-1 and TRBJ2-1; perhaps TRBD1 as D (6 bases). Germline CDR1 SGHRS, CDR2 YFSETQ. This CDR3 contains 14 residues. CDR3 sequence (DNA): TGCGCCATCAGCTTGGGGGCGCGGGCGAATGAGCAGTTCTTC. As protein: CAISLGARANEQFF.

Concerning this clonotype itself: Being one base from a much bigger clone, this may be a read error. This likely comes from a read error, as the CDR3 has no conserved phenylalanine or tryptophan at its end. The V call is TRBV5-4, the J call TRBJ1-5, with a possible D match to TRBD1 (5 bases). Trimming left V 0 bases short and J 7 bases short, with 11 bases between. Germline V lookup: CDR1 SGHNT, CDR2 YYREEE (reference sequence). The CDR3 has 14 amino acids. The CDR3 region is CASSLEGEGQPQHS. The CDR3 bases are TGTGCCAGCAGCTTGGAAGGGGAAGGACAGCCCCAGCATTCT.

Note on this clonotype: The junction shows a germline mismatch at one end, possibly a read error. The chain recombines TRBV11-2 with TRBJ2-2; D might be TRBD1 or TRBD2, each matching 5 bases. CDR3 length equals 13 residues. Germline V gene sequence: CDR1 SGHAT, CDR2 FQNNGV. The CDR3 spells CTSSLEDWGKQFF. CDR3 nucleotides: TGTACCAGCAGCCTAGAGGACTGGGGGAAGCAGTTTTTT.

V gene TRBV12-3 or TRBV12-4 combines with J gene TRBJ2-1, with D perhaps matching TRBD1 (5 bases). Deletions cut 1 base from V and 9 bases from J, with 13 bases between. CDR3 length equals 14 residues. In DNA form, the CDR3 reads TGTGCCAGCAGTTTAGGACAGTGGGGCGGTGAGCAGTTCTTC. It encodes CASSLGQWGGEQFF.

This clonotype was found a few times. A clone one base away is much larger, so this may be a read error. The V call is TRBV20-1, the J call TRBJ1-3; possibly TRBD1 for D (6 bases). CDR3 length: 11 residues. Germline V gene sequence: CDR1 DFQATT, CDR2 SNEGSKA (reference sequence). The V end lost 7 bases, the J end lost 7 bases, and 11 bases lay between the germline ends. The CDR3 reads CSVSTGNTIYF. The CDR3 bases are TGCAGTGTGTCAACAGGGAACACCATATATTTT.

The chain couples TRBV5-6 to TRBJ2-4; the D gene is possibly TRBD1 (6 bases). This CDR3 spans 15 amino acids. Germline V gene sequence: CDR1 SGHDT, CDR2 YYEEEE. V shed 4 bases and J shed 12 bases, with 23 bases lying between them. The CDR3 DNA is TGTGCCAGCAGCGAGCAGGGACACGTAATTGACAATCAGTACTTC. It specifies CASSEQGHVIDNQYF.

This chain links TRBV11-2 with TRBJ1-1; D gene uncertain. The CDR3 has 13 residues. The germline CDR1 and CDR2 sequences are SGHAT and FQNNGV. V lost 6 bases to trimming and J lost 7 bases, with 15 bases between them. The CDR3 DNA sequence: TGTGCCAGCAGATCTTCGCTCGGGAATGAAGCTTTCTTT. Residues: CASRSSLGNEAFF.

This clonotype was found a few times. The junction and the germline gene differ at one end; a read error may be behind it. The J gene is TRBJ2-2, the V gene TRBV11-2; 12 bases agree with TRBD1. CDR3 size: 15 residues. CDR1 and CDR2 (germline): SGHAT, FQNNGV. CDR3 coding DNA: TGTGCCAGCAGCCGGGACAGGGGGCACAGCGGGGAGTTGTTTTTT. Protein: CASSRDRGHSGELFF. Full variable domain (remainder filled in from reference TRBV11-2 and TRBJ2-2): EAGVAQSPRYKIIEKRQSVAFWCNPISGHATLYWYQQILGQGPKLLIQFQNNGVVDDSQLPKDRFSAERLKGVDSTLKIQPAKLEDSAVYLCASSRDRGHSGELFFGEGSRLTVL.

Turning to this clonotype: A single base separates this from a much larger clone, so it may be a read error. The rearrangement links TRBV20-1 to TRBJ2-7; TRBD2 agrees at 9 bases. V gave up 6 bases and J gave up 2 bases; unmatched junction bases: 8. The germline V gene encodes CDR1 DFQATT and CDR2 SNEGSKA (reference sequence). The CDR3 totals 14 residues. This CDR3 reads CSARRLAVTYEQYF. In DNA, the CDR3 is TGCAGTGCCAGACGACTAGCGGTGACCTACGAGCAGTACTTC.

A remark on this clonotype: This sequence may be a read error, since a much larger clone differs from it by one base. CDR3 sequence (DNA): TGCGTCAGCAGCTCAGGGACAGGGATTAACACAGATACGCAGTATTTT. Amino acids: CVSSSGTGINTDTQYF. This chain links TRBV4-3 with TRBJ2-3, with 9 bases that match TRBD1. CDR1 is LGHNA, CDR2 YSLEER, per germline. The CDR3 totals 16 residues.

This clonotype was seen many times. V gene TRBV24-1 combines with J gene TRBJ2-3; 10 positions agree with TRBD1. The CDR3 extends over 16 amino acids. Trimming at V came to 5 bases and at J to 1 base, leaving 5 bases not matched to a gene. The V gene's germline CDR1 is KGHDR and CDR2 SFDVKD. Written as DNA, the CDR3 is TGTGCCACCAGTGGCAGACAGGGGGCCGGCACAGATACGCAGTATTTT. Amino acid sequence: CATSGRQGAGTDTQYF.

V usage is TRBV11-1 and J usage is TRBJ2-2; D possibly corresponds to TRBD1 (6 bases). The CDR3 has 14 residues. Germline V gene lookup returns CDR1 SGHAT and CDR2 FQDESV (reference sequence). The DNA of the CDR3 is TGTGTCGGCAGCTTGGAACAGGGCATCGGGGAGCTGTTTTTT. As protein: CVGSLEQGIGELFF.

Concerning this clonotype: This may be a read error, as it is one base from a much larger clone. The CDR3 region has the DNA TGTGCCAGCAGGTACCTGACTAGCGGAGATACGCAGTATTTT. Its protein is CASRYLTSGDTQYF. The rearrangement joins TRBV6-2 or TRBV6-3 to TRBJ2-3; 9 bases match TRBD2. Germline V gene data show CDR1 as MNHEY and CDR2 as SVGEGT. Trimming removed 6 bases from V and 5 bases from J; junction bases left unmatched: 6. This CDR3 is built from 14 residues.

About this clonotype: At one boundary the junction diverges from the germline segment, which might be a read error. The V and J genes are TRBV11-3 and TRBJ2-3; D is unclear. The CDR3 has 13 amino acids. Germline V gene lookup returns CDR1 SGHNT and CDR2 YENEEA. This chain's CDR3 is CASRKNHGDTQNF. The CDR3 region has the DNA TGTGCCAGCAGAAAGAACCATGGTGATACGCAGAATTTT.

Notes on this clonotype: A much larger clonotype is one base distant, so this may be a read error. The V gene is TRBV6-2 or TRBV6-3, the J gene TRBJ2-1; D perhaps matches TRBD2 (5 bases). Deletions cut 9 bases from V and 9 bases from J, with 15 bases between. The CDR3 is 12 residues long. Per germline, CDR1 MNHEY and CDR2 SVGEGT. This chain's CDR3 is CASAEGYSEQFF. The CDR3 bases are TGTGCCAGTGCTGAGGGCTATAGTGAGCAGTTCTTC.